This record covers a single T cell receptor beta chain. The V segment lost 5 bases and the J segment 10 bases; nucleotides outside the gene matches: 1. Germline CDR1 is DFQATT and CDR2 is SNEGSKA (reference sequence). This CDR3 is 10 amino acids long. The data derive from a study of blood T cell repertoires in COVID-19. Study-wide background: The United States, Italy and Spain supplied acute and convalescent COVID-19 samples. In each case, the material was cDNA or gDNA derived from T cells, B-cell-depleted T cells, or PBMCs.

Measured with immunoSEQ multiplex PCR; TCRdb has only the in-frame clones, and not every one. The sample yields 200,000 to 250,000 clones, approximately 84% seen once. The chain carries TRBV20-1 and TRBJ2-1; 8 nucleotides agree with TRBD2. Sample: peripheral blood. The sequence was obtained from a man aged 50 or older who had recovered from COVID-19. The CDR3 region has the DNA TGCAGTGCTTTAGCGGGAGAGCAGTTCTTC. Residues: CSALAGEQFF.